The rows below give T cell receptor beta chains drawn from one sample of a study of shared clonotypes between healthy human individuals. Repertoires were generated with immunoSEQ multiplex PCR, while TCRdb's copy carries only in-frame clones and drops some. The sample lists hundreds of thousands of clones, roughly 70% occurring once. Specimen: memory CD4+ T cells sorted from blood. The receptor source for this set is a woman aged 25 to 39 in good health. The CDR3 runs from the conserved cysteine through the conserved F or W. The D gene is left open where the match is weak. Clone size is not always given. Where it is, it says once, few, many or a class for expanded clones.

size,V,J,D,CDR3,DNA
-,TRBV29-1,TRBJ1-1,-,CSVVDGNTEAFF,TGCAGCGTCGTGGACGGGAACACTGAAGCTTTCTTT
-,TRBV18,TRBJ2-2,-,CASSPGRTLGGELFF,TGTGCCAGCTCACCAGGCAGGACCCTGGGAGGGGAGCTGTTTTTT
-,TRBV6-5,TRBJ1-1,-,CASSIIDRRNTEAFF,TGTGCCAGCAGTATTATCGACAGGAGGAACACTGAAGCTTTCTTT
few,TRBV28,TRBJ1-2,-,CASSFLAGANTF,TGTGCCAGCAGTTTCCTCGCAGGGGCTAACACCTTC
once,TRBV7-9,TRBJ2-1,TRBD1,CASSLGGTGYNNEQFF,TGTGCCAGCAGCTTAGGTGGGACAGGATACAACAATGAGCAGTTCTTC
many,TRBV7-9,TRBJ2-5,-,CASSLALGTQETQYF,TGTGCCAGCAGCTTAGCGCTGGGGACCCAAGAGACCCAGTACTTC
few,TRBV15,TRBJ1-4,-,CATSRDWRANEKLFF,TGTGCCACCAGCAGAGATTGGAGGGCCAATGAAAAACTGTTTTTT
-,TRBV5-8,TRBJ2-1,TRBD2,CASSPYLTSDTPSEQFF,TGTGCCAGCAGCCCGTACCTCACTAGCGACACCCCGAGTGAGCAGTTCTTC
once,TRBV5-1,TRBJ2-1,-,CASSLSRAGGNEQFF,TGCGCCAGCAGCTTGTCGCGAGCTGGTGGCAATGAGCAGTTCTTC
-,TRBV7-8,TRBJ2-7,TRBD2,CASSQTRSGLAYEQYF,TGTGCCAGCAGCCAAACGAGATCGGGACTAGCCTACGAGCAGTACTTC
-,TRBV5-1,TRBJ1-3,-,CASSLLGYDPGNTIYF,TGCGCCAGCAGCTTGTTGGGTTACGATCCTGGAAACACCATATATTTT
-,TRBV5-8,TRBJ2-1,TRBD2,CASSLGTSGRGEQFF,TGTGCCAGCAGCTTGGGGACTAGCGGGAGGGGTGAGCAGTTCTTC
-,TRBV14,TRBJ2-2,-,CASSQSRLRDTGELFF,TGTGCCAGCAGCCAGTCCCGACTACGGGACACCGGGGAGCTGTTTTTT
-,TRBV14,TRBJ2-7,TRBD2,CASSLTDTRFLAGGPVEQYF,TGTGCCAGCAGTCTCACCGACACAAGATTTTTAGCGGGAGGGCCGGTTGAGCAGTACTTC
-,TRBV6-5,TRBJ2-1,TRBD1,CASSSLGGAYNEQFF,TGTGCCAGCAGTTCCTTAGGGGGCGCCTACAATGAGCAGTTCTTC
-,TRBV11-2,TRBJ1-1,-,CASSLDLTEAFF,TGTGCCAGCAGCTTAGATCTAACTGAAGCTTTCTTT
-,TRBV19,TRBJ1-6,-,CASTKRQNSPLHF,TGTGCCAGTACCAAGAGACAGAATTCACCCCTCCACTTT
few,TRBV5-1,TRBJ2-6,-,CASSLASSGANVLTF,TGCGCCAGCAGCTTAGCGAGCTCTGGGGCCAACGTCCTGACTTTC
once,TRBV4-1,TRBJ1-5,-,CASSQVHESNQPQHF,TGCGCCAGCAGCCAAGTACACGAAAGCAATCAGCCCCAGCATTTT
few,TRBV20-1,TRBJ1-5,-,CSASRDSTQHF,TGCAGTGCTAGTCGCGACAGCACCCAGCATTTT
few,TRBV6-1,TRBJ2-7,-,CASRGAGLTYEQYF,TGTGCCAGCAGGGGGGCGGGACTAACTTACGAGCAGTACTTC
-,TRBV5-6,TRBJ2-2,-,CASSLFSTRNTGELFF,TGTGCCAGCAGCTTGTTTTCTACCCGCAACACCGGGGAGCTGTTTTTT
-,TRBV25-1,TRBJ2-4,TRBD2,CASSGAGRDIQYF,TGTGCCAGCAGCGGGGCAGGGAGGGACATTCAGTACTTC
-,TRBV7-2,TRBJ2-2,TRBD1,CASSLNPPGGNTGELFF,TGTGCCAGCAGCTTAAACCCTCCAGGGGGCAACACCGGGGAGCTGTTTTTT
-,TRBV15,TRBJ2-7,TRBD1,CATSSGTGREQYF,TGTGCCACCAGCAGCGGGACAGGGAGAGAGCAGTACTTC
-,TRBV5-1,TRBJ2-3,TRBD2,CASSAGLAGGTDTQYF,TGCGCCAGCAGCGCCGGACTAGCGGGAGGCACAGATACGCAGTATTTT
-,TRBV7-9,TRBJ2-3,TRBD2,CASSRSGAPSGRDTQYF,TGTGCCAGCAGCCGCAGCGGGGCGCCTAGCGGGAGGGATACGCAGTATTTT
-,TRBV7-2,TRBJ1-5,TRBD1,CASSPDRNSNQPQHF,TGTGCCAGCAGCCCGGACAGGAATAGCAATCAGCCCCAGCATTTT
-,TRBV28,TRBJ2-2,-,CASSQRPNTGELFF,TGTGCCAGCAGTCAACGACCGAACACCGGGGAGCTGTTTTTT
-,TRBV6-1,TRBJ1-1,-,CASSVSGVPEAFF,TGTGCCAGCAGTGTCTCAGGGGTTCCTGAAGCTTTCTTT
-,TRBV6-5,TRBJ2-7,TRBD1,CASSYNTGAHEQYF,TGTGCCAGCAGTTACAATACAGGGGCCCACGAGCAGTACTTC